This T cell receptor beta chain was sequenced for a study of shared clonotypes between healthy human individuals. Assay execution took place at the deep level. This table comes from immunoSEQ multiplex PCR, and its TCRdb copy is limited to in-frame clones, with some not included. The sample shows roughly 1.4 million clones, 98% of them seen only once. Germline V CDR1 and CDR2: SGHRS, YFSETQ. This CDR3 contains 14 residues. V lost 4 bases to trimming and J lost 4 bases; unmatched junction nucleotides: 6. This TCR came from a young man in good health. V usage is TRBV5-1 and J usage is TRBJ2-3, with 7 nucleotides matching TRBD2. Material: naive CD4+ T cells sorted from blood. Indicated subset: CD45RA+ positively selected. The CDR3 protein is CASSGGVLADTQYF. CDR3 DNA sequence: TGCGCCAGCAGCGGGGGGGTACTGGCAGATACGCAGTATTTT.